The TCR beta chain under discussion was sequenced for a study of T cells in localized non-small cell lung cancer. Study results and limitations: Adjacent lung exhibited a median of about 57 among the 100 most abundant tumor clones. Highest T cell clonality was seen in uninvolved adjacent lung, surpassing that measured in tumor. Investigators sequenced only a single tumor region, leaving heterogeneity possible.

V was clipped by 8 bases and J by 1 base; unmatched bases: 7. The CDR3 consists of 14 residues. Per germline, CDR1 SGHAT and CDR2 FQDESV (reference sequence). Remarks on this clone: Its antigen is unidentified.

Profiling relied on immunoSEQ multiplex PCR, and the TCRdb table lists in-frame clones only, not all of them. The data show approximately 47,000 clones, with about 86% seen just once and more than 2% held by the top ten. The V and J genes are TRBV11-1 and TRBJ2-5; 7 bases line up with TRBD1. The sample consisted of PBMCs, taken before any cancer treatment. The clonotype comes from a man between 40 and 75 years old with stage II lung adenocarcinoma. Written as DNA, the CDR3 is TGTGCCAGCGAGACAGGGTCGGCCCAAGAGACCCAGTACTTC. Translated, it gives CASETGSAQETQYF.